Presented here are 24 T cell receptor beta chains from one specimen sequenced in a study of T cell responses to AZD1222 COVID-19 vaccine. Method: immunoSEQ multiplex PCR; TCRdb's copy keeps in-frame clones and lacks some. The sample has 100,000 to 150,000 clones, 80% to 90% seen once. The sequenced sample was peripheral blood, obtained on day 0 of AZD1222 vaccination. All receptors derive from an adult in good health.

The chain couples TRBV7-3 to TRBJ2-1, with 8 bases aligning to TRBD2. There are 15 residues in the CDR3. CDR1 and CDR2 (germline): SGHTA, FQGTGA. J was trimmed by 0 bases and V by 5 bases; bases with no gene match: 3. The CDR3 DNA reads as TGTGCCAGCAGCCGCGGGGGGAGCTCCTACAATGAGCAGTTCTTC. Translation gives CASSRGGSSYNEQFF.

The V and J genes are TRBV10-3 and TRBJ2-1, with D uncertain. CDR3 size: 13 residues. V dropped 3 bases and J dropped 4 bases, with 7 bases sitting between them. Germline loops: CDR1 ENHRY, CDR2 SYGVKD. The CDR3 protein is CAISDGVYNEQFF. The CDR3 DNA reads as TGTGCCATCAGTGATGGCGTTTACAATGAGCAGTTCTTC.

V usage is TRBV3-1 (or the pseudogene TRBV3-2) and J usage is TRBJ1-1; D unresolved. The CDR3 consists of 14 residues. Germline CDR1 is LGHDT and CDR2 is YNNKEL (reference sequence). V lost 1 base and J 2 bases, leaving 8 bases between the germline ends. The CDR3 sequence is CASSQVLANTEAFF. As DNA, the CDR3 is TGTGCCAGCAGCCAAGTTCTGGCTAACACTGAAGCTTTCTTT.

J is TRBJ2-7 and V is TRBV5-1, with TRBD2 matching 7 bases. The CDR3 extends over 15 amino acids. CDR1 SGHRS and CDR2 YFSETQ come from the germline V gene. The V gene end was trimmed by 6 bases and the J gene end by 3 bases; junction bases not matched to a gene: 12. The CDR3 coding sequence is TGCGCCAGCACCCCCGGGGGGACGCAGATCTACGAGCAGTACTTC. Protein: CASTPGGTQIYEQYF.

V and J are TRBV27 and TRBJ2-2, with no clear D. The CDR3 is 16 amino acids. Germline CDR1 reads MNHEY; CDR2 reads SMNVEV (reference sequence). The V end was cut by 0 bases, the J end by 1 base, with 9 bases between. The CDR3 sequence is CASSLSGRLNTGELFF. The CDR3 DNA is TGTGCCAGCAGTTTATCAGGACGGTTGAACACCGGGGAGCTGTTTTTT.

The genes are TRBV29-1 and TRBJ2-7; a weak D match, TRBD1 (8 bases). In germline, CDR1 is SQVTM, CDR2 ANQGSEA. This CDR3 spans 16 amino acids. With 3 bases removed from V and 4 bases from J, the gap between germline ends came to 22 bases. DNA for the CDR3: TGCAGCGTTGATTCAAGAGGGAGGGACAGGACATACGAGCAGTACTTC. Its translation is CSVDSRGRDRTYEQYF.

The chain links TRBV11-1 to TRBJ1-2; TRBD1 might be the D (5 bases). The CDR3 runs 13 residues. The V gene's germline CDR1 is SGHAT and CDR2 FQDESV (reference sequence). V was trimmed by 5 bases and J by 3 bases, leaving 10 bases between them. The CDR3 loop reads CASSPGGYYGYTF. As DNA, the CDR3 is TGTGCCAGCAGCCCCGGGGGATACTATGGCTACACCTTC.

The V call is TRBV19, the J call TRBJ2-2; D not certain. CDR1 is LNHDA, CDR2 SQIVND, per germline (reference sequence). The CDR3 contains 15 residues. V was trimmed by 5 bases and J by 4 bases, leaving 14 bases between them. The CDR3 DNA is TGTGCCAGTAGTGCCTCCAAGATGCCCACCGGGGAGCTGTTTTTT. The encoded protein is CASSASKMPTGELFF.

The CDR3: CASGNRGYEQYF. Here the CDR3 DNA reads TGTGCCAGTGGGAACAGGGGATACGAGCAGTACTTC. V gene TRBV12-3 or TRBV12-4 combines with J gene TRBJ2-7; TRBD1 matches at 7 bases. CDR3 length equals 12 residues. The V and J ends lost 9 bases and 4 bases, in that order; junction bases with no gene match: 6.

The CDR3 loop is CASRARGQVEAFF. The CDR3 DNA is TGTGCCAGCAGAGCCAGGGGGCAGGTTGAAGCTTTCTTT. The chain is built from TRBV6-5 and TRBJ1-1; 8 bases align to TRBD1. The CDR3 runs 13 residues. Trimming removed 6 bases from V and 7 bases from J; junction bases left unmatched: 7. The V gene's germline CDR1 is MNHEY and CDR2 SVGAGI.

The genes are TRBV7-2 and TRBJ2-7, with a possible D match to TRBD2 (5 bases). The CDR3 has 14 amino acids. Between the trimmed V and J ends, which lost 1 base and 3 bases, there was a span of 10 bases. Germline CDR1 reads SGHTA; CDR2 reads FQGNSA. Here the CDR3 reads CASSLEASSYEQYF. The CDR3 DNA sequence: TGTGCCAGCAGCTTAGAGGCTAGCAGCTACGAGCAGTACTTC.

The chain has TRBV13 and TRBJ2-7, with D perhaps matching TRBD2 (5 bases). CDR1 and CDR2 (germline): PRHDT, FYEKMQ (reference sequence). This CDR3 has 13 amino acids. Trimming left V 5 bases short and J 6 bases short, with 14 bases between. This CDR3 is CASSPPLVGEQYF. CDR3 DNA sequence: TGTGCCAGCAGCCCGCCACTAGTTGGCGAGCAGTACTTC.

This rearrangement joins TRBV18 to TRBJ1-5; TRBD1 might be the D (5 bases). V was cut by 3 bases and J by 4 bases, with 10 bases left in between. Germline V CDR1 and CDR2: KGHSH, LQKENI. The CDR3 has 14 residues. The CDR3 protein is CASSPDTSNQPQHF. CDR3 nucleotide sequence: TGTGCCAGCTCACCGGACACCTCAAATCAGCCCCAGCATTTT.

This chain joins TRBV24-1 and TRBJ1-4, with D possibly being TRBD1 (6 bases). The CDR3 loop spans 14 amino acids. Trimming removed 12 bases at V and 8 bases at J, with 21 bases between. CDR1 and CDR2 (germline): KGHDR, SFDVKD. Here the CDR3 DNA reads TGTGCCGCGAGCCAAAACAGGGTCGGCGAAAAACTGTTTTTT. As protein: CAASQNRVGEKLFF.

In nucleotides, the CDR3 is TGTGCCAGCAGCCAAGATGCAGGACAGAGCTCTGGAAACACCATATATTTT. As protein: CASSQDAGQSSGNTIYF. This rearrangement joins TRBV3-1 (or the pseudogene TRBV3-2) to TRBJ1-3; perhaps TRBD1 as D (6 bases). In germline, CDR1 is LGHDT, CDR2 YNNKEL (reference sequence). The CDR3 covers 17 residues. V lost 0 bases and J lost 0, with 12 bases in between.

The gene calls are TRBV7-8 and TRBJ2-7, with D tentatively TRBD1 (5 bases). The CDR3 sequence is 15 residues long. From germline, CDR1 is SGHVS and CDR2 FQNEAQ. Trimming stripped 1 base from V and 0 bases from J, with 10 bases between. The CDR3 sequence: CASSLEGQLSYEQYF. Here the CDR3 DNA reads TGTGCCAGCAGCTTAGAGGGGCAACTCTCCTACGAGCAGTACTTC.

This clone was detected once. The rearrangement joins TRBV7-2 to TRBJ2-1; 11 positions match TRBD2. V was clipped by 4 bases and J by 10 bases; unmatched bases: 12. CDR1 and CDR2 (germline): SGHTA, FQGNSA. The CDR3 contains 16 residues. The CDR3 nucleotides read TGTGCCAGCAGCTCCACGATAGCGGGGGGGGCGTGGGAGCAGTTCTTC. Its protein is CASSSTIAGGAWEQFF.

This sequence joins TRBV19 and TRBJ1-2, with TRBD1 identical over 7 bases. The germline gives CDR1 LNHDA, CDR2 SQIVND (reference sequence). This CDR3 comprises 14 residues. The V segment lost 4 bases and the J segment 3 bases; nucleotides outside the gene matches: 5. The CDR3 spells CASSTLGQHYGYTF. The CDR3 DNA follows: TGTGCCAGTAGTACCCTGGGACAGCACTATGGCTACACCTTC.

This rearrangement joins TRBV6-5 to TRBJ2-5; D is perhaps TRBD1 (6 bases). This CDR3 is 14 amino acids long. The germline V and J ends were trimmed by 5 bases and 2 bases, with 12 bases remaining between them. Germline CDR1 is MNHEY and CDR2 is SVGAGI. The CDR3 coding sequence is TGTGCCAGCAGTCCTAGGACAGTTCAAGAGACCCAGTACTTC. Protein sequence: CASSPRTVQETQYF.

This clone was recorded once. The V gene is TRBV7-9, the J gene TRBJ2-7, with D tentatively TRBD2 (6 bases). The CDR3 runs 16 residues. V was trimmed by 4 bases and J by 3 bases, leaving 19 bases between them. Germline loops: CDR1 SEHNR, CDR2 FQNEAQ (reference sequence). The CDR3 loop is CASSSLRGGGYYEQYF. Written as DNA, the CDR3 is TGTGCCAGCAGCTCCCTCCGGGGAGGCGGTTACTACGAGCAGTACTTC.

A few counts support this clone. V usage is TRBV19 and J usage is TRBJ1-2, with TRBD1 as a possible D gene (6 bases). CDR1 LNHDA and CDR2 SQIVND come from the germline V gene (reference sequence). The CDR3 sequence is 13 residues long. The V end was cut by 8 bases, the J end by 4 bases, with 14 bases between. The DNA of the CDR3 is TGTGCCAGTGGACAGCTCCAGGGCTATGGCTACACCTTC. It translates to CASGQLQGYGYTF.

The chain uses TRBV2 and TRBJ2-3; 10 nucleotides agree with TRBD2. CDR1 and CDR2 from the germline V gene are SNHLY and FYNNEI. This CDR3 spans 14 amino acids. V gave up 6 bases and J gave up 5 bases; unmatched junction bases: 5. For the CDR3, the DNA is TGTGCCAGCAGACCGGGACTAGCGATAGATACGCAGTATTTT. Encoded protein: CASRPGLAIDTQYF.

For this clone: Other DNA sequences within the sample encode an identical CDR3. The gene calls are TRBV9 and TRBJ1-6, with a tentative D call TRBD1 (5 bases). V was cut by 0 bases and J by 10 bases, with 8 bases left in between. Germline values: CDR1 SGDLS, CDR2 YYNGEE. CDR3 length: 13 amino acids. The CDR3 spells CASSVGGDSPLHF. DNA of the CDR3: TGTGCCAGCAGCGTAGGAGGGGACTCACCCCTCCACTTT.

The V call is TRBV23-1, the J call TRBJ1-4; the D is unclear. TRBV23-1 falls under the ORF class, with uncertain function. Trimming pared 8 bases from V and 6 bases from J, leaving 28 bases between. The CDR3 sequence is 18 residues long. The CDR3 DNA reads TGCGCCAGCCCCCCCCGTCGGACTTTGCACACCTACTATGAAAAACTGTTTTTT. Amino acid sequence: CASPPRRTLHTYYEKLFF.